The 20 T cell receptor beta chains given below trace back to one sample, sequenced in a study of T cells in Graves' hyperthyroidism and ophthalmopathy. TCR beta CDR3 sequences were amplified from RNA transcripts. RT-PCR in the first round (using the HTBI primer set) targeted the TCR CDR3. TCRdb called the multiplex PCR reads again in MiXCR, with one record for every CDR3 protein. This sample has about 660,000 distinct CDR3 sequences; approximately 42% occur once, and the top ten carry approximately 6.8%. The sample was peripheral blood or thyroid tissue (not recorded which). The origin of the receptors is an adult man with Graves' disease, either hyperthyroidism or ophthalmopathy (not recorded which).

The chain has TRBV2 and TRBJ1-2; a weak D match, TRBD1 (6 bases). Germline V gene sequence: CDR1 SNHLY, CDR2 FYNNEI. V lost 4 bases, J lost 7 bases, and 10 bases lay in between. The CDR3 length is 12 residues. DNA for the CDR3: TGTGCCAGCAGTGCCCCGGGGGCTGGCTACACCTTC. Residues: CASSAPGAGYTF. The full variable domain, its missing parts supplied by reference TRBV2 and TRBJ1-2, is EPEVTQTPSHQVTQMGQEVILRCVPISNHLYFYWYRQILGQKVEFLVSFYNNEISEKSEIFDDQFSVERPDGSNFTLKIRSTKLEDSAMYFCASSAPGAGYTFGSGTRLTVV.

This clonotype has a count of ten or more. This sequence joins TRBV7-2 and TRBJ1-6; 8 bases map to TRBD1. Germline CDR1 SGHTA, CDR2 FQGNSA. This CDR3 region has 15 residues. Trimming at V came to 5 bases and at J to 7 bases, leaving 7 bases not matched to a gene. CDR3 amino acids: CASSPRTGLNSPLHF. CDR3 nucleotide sequence: TGTGCCAGCAGCCCAAGGACAGGGCTCAATTCACCCCTCCACTTT.

The chain has TRBV20-1 and TRBJ1-1; 9 bases are a match to TRBD1. CDR3 size: 13 residues. V shed 4 bases and J 4 bases; nucleotides not matched to a gene: 4. Looked up from germline, CDR1 is DFQATT and CDR2 is SNEGSKA (reference sequence). CDR3 residues: CSAIYRGRTEAFF. The CDR3 DNA follows: TGCAGTGCTATATACAGGGGGCGCACTGAAGCTTTCTTT.

The chain has TRBV6-6 and TRBJ1-2, with D possibly TRBD1 on 5 matching bases. Germline V gives CDR1 MNHNY, CDR2 SVGAGI (reference sequence). The CDR3 covers 14 residues. Trimming pared 6 bases from V and 8 bases from J, leaving 19 bases between. The CDR3 is CASSQQAQLEGYTF. The CDR3 DNA is TGTGCCAGCAGCCAACAGGCGCAATTAGAGGGCTACACCTTC.

The chain combines TRBV12-3 or TRBV12-4 with TRBJ2-5; 9 bases agree with TRBD1. V was clipped by 7 bases and J by 13 bases; unmatched bases: 13. This CDR3 has 13 residues. CDR3 in DNA: TGTGCCAGCACCGCAAGGTGGACAGGGGAACGGTACTTC. Protein product: CASTARWTGERYF.

Details on this clonotype: A much larger clonotype is one base distant, so this may be a read error. V is TRBV5-4 and J is TRBJ1-6; possibly TRBD1 for D (5 bases). CDR1 and CDR2 from the germline V gene are SGHNT and YYREEE (reference sequence). CDR3 length equals 15 residues. Between the trimmed V and J ends, which lost 4 bases and 7 bases, there was a span of 15 bases. In DNA form, the CDR3 reads TGTGCCAGCAGCCTGGACGGGGGAATCAATTCACCCCTCCACTTT. It yields the protein CASSLDGGINSPLHF. The full variable domain, rest sourced from reference TRBV5-4 and TRBJ1-6, is ETGVTQSPTHLIKTRGQQVTLRCSSQSGHNTVSWYQQALGQGPQFIFQYYREEENGRGNFPPRFSGLQFPNYSSELNVNALELDDSALYLCASSLDGGINSPLHFGNGTRLTVT.

The table lists this clonotype with many counts. J is TRBJ1-1 and V is TRBV29-1; 7 nucleotides match TRBD1. CDR1 is SQVTM and CDR2 is ANQGSEA in the germline V gene. The CDR3 spans 13 residues. V dropped 5 bases and J dropped 3; count of bases not matched to a gene: 6. Written as DNA, the CDR3 is TGCAGCGTTCAGACAGGGAGGGACACTGAAGCTTTCTTT. Its translation: CSVQTGRDTEAFF.

The chain joins TRBV6-6 to TRBJ2-7, with a tentative D call TRBD2 (6 bases). CDR3 length: 16 amino acids. The germline gives CDR1 MNHNY, CDR2 SVGAGI (reference sequence). Between the trimmed V and J ends, which lost 4 bases and 0 bases, there was a span of 16 bases. CDR3 loop: CASSSPWPSASYEQYF. CDR3 bases: TGTGCCAGCAGTTCACCCTGGCCTAGCGCCTCCTACGAGCAGTACTTC.

This clonotype was detected only a few times. The chain combines TRBV12-3 or TRBV12-4 with TRBJ1-6; no firm D call. This CDR3 spans 15 amino acids. V lost 5 bases, J lost 3 bases, and 11 bases lay in between. In DNA, the CDR3 is TGTGCCAGCAGTCTCGGGCAGTTCTATAATTCACCCCTCCACTTT. It specifies CASSLGQFYNSPLHF.

V gene TRBV25-1 combines with J gene TRBJ2-7, with TRBD1 matching over 11 bases. The CDR3 spans 16 residues. Germline assignment: CDR1 MGHDK and CDR2 SYGVNS. V dropped 6 bases and J dropped 4; count of bases not matched to a gene: 11. As DNA, the CDR3 is TGTGCCAGCAGCGCTGACTACCGGGACAGGGGGTACGAGCAGTACTTC. Its protein is CASSADYRDRGYEQYF.

The chain employs TRBV2 and TRBJ2-7; 8 bases agree with TRBD2. Germline assignment: CDR1 SNHLY and CDR2 FYNNEI. The V and J ends lost 4 bases and 7 bases, in that order; junction bases with no gene match: 9. The CDR3 is 14 amino acids. CDR3 DNA sequence: TGTGCCAGCAGTGTATCCTCCGGGGGGGTTGAGCAGTACTTC. It is translated as CASSVSSGGVEQYF.

The V gene is TRBV29-1, the J gene TRBJ2-5, with a weak D call TRBD2 (6 bases). Germline V gene lookup returns CDR1 SQVTM and CDR2 ANQGSEA. V lost 0 bases, J lost 5 bases, and 22 bases lay in between. This CDR3 region has 17 residues. The CDR3 nucleotides read TGCAGCGTTGAAGATCCCGGACTTGGCGGCGGGGCCGAGACCCAGTACTTC. It yields the protein CSVEDPGLGGGAETQYF.

The chain joins TRBV5-1 to TRBJ1-1; D is undetermined. Trimming took off 1 base at V and 7 bases at J, with 11 bases between the two ends. From germline, CDR1 is SGHRS and CDR2 YFSETQ. The CDR3 contains 13 residues. This CDR3 is CASSLNQAVEAFF. In nucleotides, the CDR3 is TGCGCCAGCAGCTTGAATCAGGCCGTTGAAGCTTTCTTT.

The chain couples TRBV6-8 to TRBJ2-7; the match to TRBD1 covers 10 bases. Trimming at V came to 0 bases and at J to 3 bases, leaving 2 bases not matched to a gene. CDR1 and CDR2 from the germline V gene are MNHGY and SAAAGT. This CDR3 has 15 residues. CDR3 bases: TGTGCCAGCAGTTACTCCGGACAGGGGGGCTACGAGCAGTACTTC. This translates into CASSYSGQGGYEQYF.

This clonotype was detected ten times or more. The J gene is TRBJ2-7, the V gene TRBV29-1; the D call may be TRBD1 or TRBD2 (5 bases each). This CDR3 spans 12 amino acids. The germline gives CDR1 SQVTM, CDR2 ANQGSEA. Between the trimmed V and J ends, which lost 4 bases and 6 bases, there was a span of 13 bases. Here the CDR3 DNA reads TGCAGCGTTGCGACAGCCGGAGGCGAGCAGTACTTC. Encoded protein: CSVATAGGEQYF.

This clonotype appeared many times. An end of the junction does not agree with germline; a read error may underlie this. J is TRBJ1-1 and V is TRBV5-1; D unclear. Per germline, CDR1 SGHRS and CDR2 YFSETQ. This CDR3 has 14 amino acids. The CDR3 nucleotides read TGTGCCAGCAGCTTAACCGGCATGAACACTGAAGCTTTCTTT. This gives the protein CASSLTGMNTEAFF.

For this clonotype: A read error may explain this, as a much larger clone is one base away. The rearrangement uses TRBV20-1 and TRBJ2-5, with a possible D match to TRBD1 (6 bases). The V gene lost 6 bases and the J gene lost 5 bases, with 16 bases spanning the gap. Germline V gene sequence: CDR1 DFQATT, CDR2 SNEGSKA (reference sequence). The CDR3 contains 13 residues. CDR3 nucleotides: TGCAGTGCCAGACCTGGACAGTCGGAGACCCAGTACTTC. Protein sequence: CSARPGQSETQYF.

In this sample, this clonotype turned up a few times. This chain joins TRBV25-1 and TRBJ1-2, with a weak D call TRBD1 (5 bases). Germline V gene sequence: CDR1 MGHDK, CDR2 SYGVNS. V was clipped by 6 bases and J by 5 bases, with 16 bases between them. This CDR3 region has 14 residues. The CDR3 is CASSSGTGAYGYTF. CDR3 coding DNA: TGTGCCAGCAGCTCCGGGACCGGGGCTTATGGCTACACCTTC.

This clonotype was seen a few times. The V and J genes are TRBV7-2 and TRBJ2-5, with 8 positions matching TRBD2. V shed 4 bases and J 5 bases; nucleotides not matched to a gene: 9. The CDR3 totals 15 residues. The V gene's germline CDR1 is SGHTA and CDR2 FQGNSA. CDR3 sequence (DNA): TGTGCCAGCAGCTCCAGCGGGAGCGAAAGGGAGACCCAGTACTTC. Encoded protein: CASSSSGSERETQYF.

This clonotype has a count of ten or more. This chain connects TRBV10-3 to TRBJ1-1; D is perhaps TRBD1 (5 bases). V shed 2 bases and J shed 4 bases, with 17 bases lying between them. Germline V gene data show CDR1 as ENHRY and CDR2 as SYGVKD. This CDR3 has 16 residues. CDR3 sequence (DNA): TGTGCCATCAGTGAGACGGGCAGGGACTCTGGCACTGAAGCTTTCTTT. This codes for CAISETGRDSGTEAFF.